This passage covers 24 T cell receptor beta chains from one sample sequenced in a study of T cell clonotyping in hematopoietic cell transplantation. Clones were read by immunoSEQ multiplex PCR, and TCRdb kept only the in-frame ones, dropping some. This sample has 13,000 or so clones; over 95% occur once, and the top ten carry less than 5%. The sample was peripheral blood mononuclear cells, taken 30 days after allogeneic stem cell transplant. Source of these receptors: a female patient between 50 and 60 years old who had an allogeneic stem cell transplant from an unrelated donor, so T cells may come from the graft donor. Some clones in this sample may be carry-over from other donors' samples.

The V and J genes are TRBV5-4 and TRBJ1-2; possibly TRBD1 for D (5 bases). V lost 0 bases, J lost 6 bases, and 9 bases lay in between. Germline-derived CDR1 and CDR2 are SGHNT and YYREEE (reference sequence). This CDR3 is built from 13 residues. CDR3 loop: CASSLGGGDGYTF. CDR3 nucleotides: TGTGCCAGCAGCTTGGGGGGAGGGGATGGCTACACCTTC. Full variable domain (rest looked up from reference TRBV5-4 and TRBJ1-2): ETGVTQSPTHLIKTRGQQVTLRCSSQSGHNTVSWYQQALGQGPQFIFQYYREEENGRGNFPPRFSGLQFPNYSSELNVNALELDDSALYLCASSLGGGDGYTFGSGTRLTVV.

The CDR3 DNA reads as TGTGCCAGCAGCGCCCAAGCAGTCGAGACCCAGTACTTC. Residues: CASSAQAVETQYF. V usage is TRBV4-2 and J usage is TRBJ2-5; no definite D call. CDR1 LGHNA and CDR2 YNFKEQ come from the germline V gene. V was pared by 5 bases and J by 5 bases, with 12 bases between. CDR3 length equals 13 residues.

The V and J genes are TRBV7-8 and TRBJ2-7; D remains ambiguous. In germline, CDR1 is SGHVS, CDR2 FQNEAQ. The CDR3 sequence is 12 residues long. V lost 0 bases and J lost 2, with 2 bases in between. The CDR3 region is CASSLATYEQYF. The CDR3 bases are TGTGCCAGCAGCTTAGCCACCTACGAGCAGTACTTC.

V and J are TRBV19 and TRBJ2-1; 10 bases match TRBD2. The germline V gene encodes CDR1 LNHDA and CDR2 SQIVND (reference sequence). The CDR3 length is 16 residues. Unmatched junction bases numbered 9, after V lost 6 bases and J lost 4 bases. The DNA for the CDR3 is TGTGCCAGTAGAAGTAGCAAGCGGGGGGGATACAATGAGCAGTTCTTC. It yields the protein CASRSSKRGGYNEQFF.

V is TRBV6-5 and J is TRBJ1-2, with D possibly TRBD1 on 5 matching bases. With 8 bases removed from V and 3 bases from J, the gap between germline ends came to 13 bases. Germline lookup yields CDR1 MNHEY and CDR2 SVGAGI. The CDR3 length is 13 residues. CDR3 protein: CASRRGGYYGYTF. DNA of the CDR3: TGTGCCAGCCGTCGGGGGGGGTACTATGGCTACACCTTC.

The chain uses TRBV15 and TRBJ2-7, with 11 bases aligning to TRBD2. J lost 5 bases, V lost 0 bases, and 3 bases had no gene match. This CDR3 region has 15 residues. Germline V gives CDR1 LNHNV, CDR2 YYDKDF (reference sequence). CDR3 sequence reads: CATSRDTSGGDEQYF. CDR3 DNA: TGTGCCACCAGCAGAGATACTAGCGGGGGCGACGAGCAGTACTTC.

V and J are TRBV5-1 and TRBJ2-7; 8 bases line up with TRBD1. The V gene's germline CDR1 is SGHRS and CDR2 YFSETQ. This CDR3 has 16 amino acids. Losses at the gene ends were 1 base for V and 3 bases for J; bases not matched to a gene: 9. The CDR3 reads CASSLPLTGVVYEQYF. CDR3 nucleotide sequence: TGCGCCAGCAGCTTGCCCCTGACAGGGGTAGTCTACGAGCAGTACTTC.

The genes are TRBV4-2 and TRBJ2-5; D is perhaps TRBD2 (6 bases). This CDR3 is 15 amino acids long. Germline CDR1 is LGHNA and CDR2 is YNFKEQ. Trimming cost V 2 bases and J 5 bases, with 15 bases left between them. This CDR3 reads CASSQSGVRLETQYF. CDR3 in DNA: TGTGCCAGCAGCCAATCGGGGGTCCGCCTTGAGACCCAGTACTTC.

The chain couples TRBV30 to TRBJ2-2, with a possible D match to TRBD1 (6 bases). Looked up from germline, CDR1 is GTSNPN and CDR2 is SVGIG (reference sequence). The germline V and J ends were trimmed by 0 bases and 0 bases, with 11 bases remaining between them. The length of the CDR3 is 16 residues. This CDR3 is CAWSVLRGANTGELFF. The DNA for the CDR3 is TGTGCCTGGAGTGTACTCAGGGGCGCGAACACCGGGGAGCTGTTTTTT.

This chain joins TRBV18 and TRBJ1-1; D gene uncertain. CDR3 length: 13 residues. Trimming removed 6 bases at V and 8 bases at J, with 16 bases between. The germline CDR1 and CDR2 sequences are KGHSH and LQKENI. The CDR3 reads CASSHGEHYEAFF. The CDR3 nucleotides read TGTGCCAGCTCTCACGGGGAGCACTACGAAGCTTTCTTT.

The chain recombines TRBV7-9 with TRBJ1-3; D ambiguous. CDR1 and CDR2 from the germline V gene are SEHNR and FQNEAQ (reference sequence). V shed 2 bases and J shed 4 bases, with 9 bases lying between them. The CDR3 sequence is 14 residues long. CDR3 residues: CASSLNSYGNTIYF. For the CDR3, the DNA is TGTGCCAGCAGCTTAAATAGCTACGGAAACACCATATATTTT.

The chain couples TRBV25-1 to TRBJ1-2; D is uncertain. V was trimmed by 3 bases and J by 8 bases, leaving 13 bases between them. This CDR3 region has 13 residues. Per the germline V gene, CDR1 is MGHDK and CDR2 is SYGVNS. The CDR3 DNA follows: TGTGCCAGCAGTGAGTCGGCTGGAGAAGGCTACACCTTC. It encodes CASSESAGEGYTF.

This clone was seen just once. The gene calls are TRBV11-2 and TRBJ2-3, with 7 positions matching TRBD2. Germline CDR1 SGHAT, CDR2 FQNNGV. CDR3 length: 15 amino acids. With V trimmed by 5 bases and J by 6 bases, 11 bases remained unmatched. The CDR3: CASSMTSHTSDTQYF. The DNA of the CDR3 is TGTGCCAGCAGCATGACTAGCCACACCTCGGATACGCAGTATTTT.

J is TRBJ1-1 and V is TRBV4-1; D unclear. Trimming removed 4 bases from V and 1 base from J, with 4 bases in between. Germline CDR1 reads MGHRA; CDR2 reads YSYEKL. This CDR3 comprises 12 residues. The CDR3: CASSPGNTEAFF. In DNA, the CDR3 is TGCGCCAGCAGCCCGGGGAACACTGAAGCTTTCTTT.

This clone was detected once. This sequence joins TRBV19 and TRBJ2-2; weak D call: TRBD2 (7 bases). Deletions cut 6 bases from V and 4 bases from J, with 24 bases between. CDR1 is LNHDA and CDR2 is SQIVND in the germline V gene (reference sequence). The CDR3 loop spans 18 amino acids. CDR3 residues: CASSPGQGREGGTGELFF. For the CDR3, the DNA is TGTGCCAGTAGCCCCGGGCAGGGGAGGGAAGGAGGCACCGGGGAGCTGTTTTTT.

The gene calls are TRBV9 and TRBJ2-3; perhaps TRBD2 as D (5 bases). The V gene's germline CDR1 is SGDLS and CDR2 YYNGEE. The ends were cut back, 3 bases at V and 0 bases at J, with 8 bases in the middle. The CDR3 is 14 amino acids. The CDR3 here is CASSAGSSTDTQYF. The CDR3 DNA sequence: TGTGCCAGCAGCGCGGGGTCTAGCACAGATACGCAGTATTTT. The full variable domain, rest sourced from reference TRBV9 and TRBJ2-3, is DSGVTQTPKHLITATGQRVTLRCSPRSGDLSVYWYQQSLDQGLQFLIQYYNGEERAKGNILERFSAQQFPDLHSELNLSSLELGDSALYFCASSAGSSTDTQYFGPGTRLTVL.

The chain links TRBV30 to TRBJ2-7; perhaps TRBD2 as D (6 bases). The V end lost 3 bases, the J end lost 5 bases, and 17 bases lay between the germline ends. Germline CDR1 is GTSNPN and CDR2 is SVGIG (reference sequence). The CDR3 length is 14 residues. The CDR3 loop reads CAWSRDFPRHEQYF. In nucleotides, the CDR3 is TGTGCCTGGAGCCGGGACTTTCCTCGACACGAGCAGTACTTC.

This rearrangement joins TRBV10-3 to TRBJ1-1; possible D gene TRBD1, 6 bases. Germline loops: CDR1 ENHRY, CDR2 SYGVKD. The CDR3 contains 14 residues. The CDR3 loop reads CANQTQGQNTEAFF. CDR3 DNA sequence: TGTGCTAACCAAACCCAGGGGCAGAACACTGAAGCTTTCTTT.

The CDR3 DNA is TGTGCCAGCAGCTTAGGCCCGGGACTAGCGGGGTGGTACAATGAGCAGTTCTTC. Its protein product is CASSLGPGLAGWYNEQFF. This chain joins TRBV7-2 and TRBJ2-1; 13 bases are shared with TRBD2. V lost 1 base and J lost 4; bases outside the gene matches: 7. Germline CDR1 SGHTA, CDR2 FQGNSA. This CDR3 has 18 amino acids.

CDR3 DNA: TGTGCCAGTAGTATTGGGGCCAATGAGCAGTTCTTC. This encodes CASSIGANEQFF. This chain joins TRBV19 and TRBJ2-1; weak D call: TRBD1 (5 bases). This CDR3 contains 12 residues. Trimming pared 3 bases from V and 6 bases from J, leaving 6 bases between. Germline V gene lookup returns CDR1 LNHDA and CDR2 SQIVND (reference sequence).

This clone was recorded once. CDR3 nucleotide sequence: TGTGCCAGCAGGACAGGGACCGGCACTGAAGCTTTCTTT. It specifies CASRTGTGTEAFF. J is TRBJ1-1 and V is TRBV6-4; 7 bases match TRBD1. V shed 6 bases and J 4 bases; nucleotides not matched to a gene: 5. Germline-derived CDR1 and CDR2 are MRHNA and SNTAGT. The CDR3 is 13 amino acids.

This rearrangement joins TRBV29-1 to TRBJ2-3, with 8 bases matching TRBD1. CDR1 is SQVTM and CDR2 is ANQGSEA in the germline V gene. The junction had 10 bases not matched to a gene; V was cut back by 6 bases and J by 5 bases. The CDR3 is 14 residues long. The CDR3 spells CSVKGQAKGDTQYF. The CDR3 DNA reads as TGCAGCGTCAAGGGACAGGCTAAAGGAGATACGCAGTATTTT.

This chain connects TRBV4-2 to TRBJ2-2; no firm D call. The V end was cut by 0 bases, the J end by 5 bases, with 13 bases between. The CDR3 has 16 amino acids. Germline CDR1 reads LGHNA; CDR2 reads YNFKEQ. DNA for the CDR3: TGTGCCAGCAGCCAAGATTTGCCCCCAAGGACCGGGGAGCTGTTTTTT. Its translation is CASSQDLPPRTGELFF.

This chain uses TRBV15 with TRBJ1-1, with 9 nucleotides matching TRBD1. Germline lookup yields CDR1 LNHNV and CDR2 YYDKDF (reference sequence). There are 16 residues in the CDR3. With 2 bases clipped from V and 8 bases from J, the junction kept 12 bases outside the gene matches. CDR3 sequence reads: CATSRTSPGQGSEAFF. As DNA, the CDR3 is TGTGCCACCAGCAGAACCAGTCCAGGACAGGGGTCAGAAGCTTTCTTT.